The TCR beta chain under discussion was sequenced for a study of OX40 agonist ivuxolimab in advanced cancers. Germline V gene lookup returns CDR1 SGHVS and CDR2 FQNEAQ. The CDR3 is 17 residues long. V was pared by 3 bases and J by 9 bases, with 24 bases between. The data were produced by immunoSEQ multiplex PCR, yet TCRdb's version contains in-frame clones alone and is incomplete. The sample includes approximately 60,000 clones, roughly 88% of them seen just once. V gene TRBV7-8 combines with J gene TRBJ2-1; the D gene is possibly TRBD2 (6 bases). This TCR came from an adult with an advanced solid tumor such as melanoma, head and neck, liver or kidney cancer. Sample: CD4+ or CD8+ T cells sorted from blood, taken in a trial of the OX40 agonist ivuxolimab. This CDR3 is CASSLAFGGNPLGEQFF. For the CDR3, the DNA is TGTGCCAGCAGCTTGGCCTTTGGCGGGAATCCTCTCGGTGAGCAGTTCTTC.